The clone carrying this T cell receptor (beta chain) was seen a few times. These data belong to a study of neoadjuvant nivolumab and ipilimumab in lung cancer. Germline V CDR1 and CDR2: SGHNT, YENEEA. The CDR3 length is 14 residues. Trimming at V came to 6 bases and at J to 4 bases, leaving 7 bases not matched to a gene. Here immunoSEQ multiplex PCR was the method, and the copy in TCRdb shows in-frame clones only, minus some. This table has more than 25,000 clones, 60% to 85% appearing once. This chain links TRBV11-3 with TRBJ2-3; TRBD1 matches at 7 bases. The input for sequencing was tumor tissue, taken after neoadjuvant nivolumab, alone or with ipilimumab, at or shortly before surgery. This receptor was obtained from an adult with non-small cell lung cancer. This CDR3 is CASRSTGASDTQYF. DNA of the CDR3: TGTGCCAGCAGGAGTACAGGGGCCTCAGATACGCAGTATTTT.